This T cell receptor (beta chain) was found in a study of T cells in Graves' hyperthyroidism and ophthalmopathy. Amplification of TCR beta CDR3 regions used RNA as the template. The HTBI primer set served for first-round RT-PCR of the TCR CDR3. Each CDR3 protein gets one entry after TCRdb re-called the multiplex PCR reads with MiXCR. The repertoire has about 480,000 distinct CDR3 sequences, around a quarter of them found once; the top ten carry approximately 10%. This clonotype came up many times. This sequence originates from a woman under 40 with Graves' ophthalmopathy. Sequencing was performed on blood.

CDR3 coding DNA: TGTGCCAGCAGCCAAGGGACAGGGGGCAACACGGGAATTTTCTTT. Amino acids: CASSQGTGGNTGIFF. The chain recombines TRBV3-1 with TRBJ1-1; 11 nucleotides agree with TRBD1. The V and J ends lost 1 base and 13 bases, in that order; junction bases with no gene match: 11. The CDR3 is made up of 15 amino acids. Germline assignment: CDR1 LGHDT and CDR2 YNNKEL (reference sequence).